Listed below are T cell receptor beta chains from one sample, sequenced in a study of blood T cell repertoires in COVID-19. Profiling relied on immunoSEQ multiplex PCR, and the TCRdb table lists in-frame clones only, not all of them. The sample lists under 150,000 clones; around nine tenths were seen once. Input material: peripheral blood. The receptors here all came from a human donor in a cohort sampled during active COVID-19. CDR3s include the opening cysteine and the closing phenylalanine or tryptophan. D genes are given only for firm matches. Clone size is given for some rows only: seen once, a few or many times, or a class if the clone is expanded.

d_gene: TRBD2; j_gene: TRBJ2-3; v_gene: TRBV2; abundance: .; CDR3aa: CASREGLAGLDTQYF; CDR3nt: TGTGCCAGCAGAGAGGGACTAGCGGGATTGGATACGCAGTATTTT
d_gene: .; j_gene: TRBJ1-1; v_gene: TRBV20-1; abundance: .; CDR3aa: CSASSVLNTEAFF; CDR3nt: TGCAGTGCTAGTTCTGTGTTGAACACTGAAGCTTTCTTT
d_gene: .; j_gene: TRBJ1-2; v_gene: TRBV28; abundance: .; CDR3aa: CASSLSRNNYGYTF; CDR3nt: TGTGCCAGCAGTTTATCGAGGAATAACTATGGCTACACCTTC
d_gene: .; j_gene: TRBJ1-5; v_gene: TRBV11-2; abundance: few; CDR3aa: CASSLAGSNQPQHF; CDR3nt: TGTGCCAGCAGCTTAGCAGGGAGCAATCAGCCCCAGCATTTT
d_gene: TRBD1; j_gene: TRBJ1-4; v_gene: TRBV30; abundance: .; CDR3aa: CAWRPGTGQGVRWDEKLFF; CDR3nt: TGTGCCTGGAGGCCTGGAACCGGACAGGGAGTGCGTTGGGACGAAAAACTGTTTTTT
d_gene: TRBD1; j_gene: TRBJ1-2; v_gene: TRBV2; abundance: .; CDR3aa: CATPPQGALGFGYTF; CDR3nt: TGTGCCACTCCGCCACAGGGGGCCCTCGGTTTTGGCTACACCTTC
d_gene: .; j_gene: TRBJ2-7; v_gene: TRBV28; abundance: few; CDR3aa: CASLSQRPPYEQYF; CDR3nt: TGTGCCAGCCTGTCCCAGCGGCCCCCCTACGAGCAGTACTTC
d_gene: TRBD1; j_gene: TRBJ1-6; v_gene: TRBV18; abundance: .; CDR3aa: CASSPNGQGANSPLHF; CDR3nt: TGTGCCAGCTCACCAAACGGACAGGGGGCGAATTCACCCCTCCACTTT
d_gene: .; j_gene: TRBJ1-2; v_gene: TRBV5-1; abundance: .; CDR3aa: CASSTDSYGYTF; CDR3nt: TGCGCCAGCAGCACGGACAGCTATGGCTACACCTTC
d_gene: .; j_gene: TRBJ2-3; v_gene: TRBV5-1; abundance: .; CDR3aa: CASSGRRGSTDTQYF; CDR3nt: TGCGCCAGCAGCGGTAGACGGGGGAGCACAGATACGCAGTATTTT
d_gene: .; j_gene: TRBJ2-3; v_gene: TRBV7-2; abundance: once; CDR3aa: CASSQEVVRTDTQYF; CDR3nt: TGTGCCAGCAGCCAGGAAGTAGTACGCACAGATACGCAGTATTTT
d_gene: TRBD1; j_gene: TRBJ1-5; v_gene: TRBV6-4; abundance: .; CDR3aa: CASTDGTGGNQPQHF; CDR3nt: TGTGCCAGCACCGACGGGACAGGGGGAAATCAGCCCCAGCATTTT
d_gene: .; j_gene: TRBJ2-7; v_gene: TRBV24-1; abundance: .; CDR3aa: CATSGGGRYEQYF; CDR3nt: TGTGCCACCAGTGGAGGGGGTCGGTACGAGCAGTACTTC
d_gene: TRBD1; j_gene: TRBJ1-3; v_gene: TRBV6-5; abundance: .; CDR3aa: CASTRDRFSGNTIYF; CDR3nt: TGTGCCAGCACCCGGGACAGGTTCTCTGGAAACACCATATATTTT
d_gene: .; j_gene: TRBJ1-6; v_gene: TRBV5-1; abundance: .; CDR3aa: CASSLGGPAGASPLHF; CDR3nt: TGCGCCAGCAGCTTGGGGGGCCCGGCGGGGGCTTCACCCCTCCACTTT
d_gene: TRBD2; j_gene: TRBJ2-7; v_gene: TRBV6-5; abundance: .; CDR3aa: CASRLGGSGRNEQYF; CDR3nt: TGTGCCAGCAGACTCGGTGGTAGCGGGAGAAACGAGCAGTACTTC
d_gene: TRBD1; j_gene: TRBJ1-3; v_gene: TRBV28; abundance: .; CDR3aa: CASTYRGSGNTIYF; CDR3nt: TGTGCCAGCACCTACAGGGGATCTGGAAACACCATATATTTT
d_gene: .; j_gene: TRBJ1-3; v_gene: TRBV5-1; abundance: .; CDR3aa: CASSLDSVSGNTIYF; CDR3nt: TGCGCCAGCAGCTTGGACTCGGTCTCTGGAAACACCATATATTTT
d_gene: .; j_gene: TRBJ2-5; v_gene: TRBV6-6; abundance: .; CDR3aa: CASSYFGVRNQETQYF; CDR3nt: TGTGCCAGCAGTTATTTCGGGGTCCGAAATCAAGAGACCCAGTACTTC
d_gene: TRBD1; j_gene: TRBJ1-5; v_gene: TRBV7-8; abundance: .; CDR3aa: CASSIQGPGGYSNQPQHF; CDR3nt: TGTGCCAGCAGTATACAGGGGCCCGGGGGTTATAGCAATCAGCCCCAGCATTTT
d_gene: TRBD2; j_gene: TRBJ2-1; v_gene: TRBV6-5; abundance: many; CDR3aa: CASTQTSVYNEQFF; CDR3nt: TGTGCCAGCACCCAGACTAGCGTGTACAATGAGCAGTTCTTC